These 5 T cell receptor beta chains came from one sample sequenced in a study of shared clonotypes between healthy human individuals. Using immunoSEQ multiplex PCR, the repertoire was profiled, and TCRdb retains in-frame clones only, with some absent. The sample includes about 2 million clones, about 95% of them seen just once. Naive CD8 isolation took CD45RO-negative cells positively selected for CCR7 and excluded terminally differentiated effector memory CD45RA+ cells. What was sequenced was naive CD8+ T cells sorted from blood. Source of these receptors: a man between 18 and 29 years old in good health.

To note about this clone: The same CDR3 can be traced to other DNA sequences in this sample. The V and J genes are TRBV30 and TRBJ2-3, with D possibly TRBD1 on 5 matching bases. Trimming left V 2 bases short and J 3 bases short, with 6 bases between. The CDR3 spans 12 residues. Germline CDR1 reads GTSNPN; CDR2 reads SVGIG (reference sequence). The CDR3 region is CAWSPGTDTQYF. The CDR3 DNA follows: TGTGCCTGGAGTCCAGGGACAGATACGCAGTATTTT.

With respect to this clone: Other nucleotide sequences from this sample produce the same CDR3. The J gene is TRBJ2-7, the V gene TRBV6-1, with D hard to call. This CDR3 has 12 residues. Per the germline V gene, CDR1 is MNHNS and CDR2 is SASEGT. V shed 1 base and J shed 4 bases, with 5 bases lying between them. The CDR3 nucleotides are TGTGCCAGCAGTGAAGGATCATACGAGCAGTACTTC. This sequence encodes CASSEGSYEQYF.

This clone was counted a single time. The chain employs TRBV6-5 and TRBJ2-1, with a possible D match to TRBD1 (5 bases). V lost 1 base and J 5 bases, leaving 15 bases between the germline ends. The CDR3 covers 16 residues. Germline CDR1 reads MNHEY; CDR2 reads SVGAGI. The CDR3 here is CASSYLGPLGHNEQFF. The CDR3 DNA sequence: TGTGCCAGCAGTTACTTGGGGCCGCTGGGGCACAATGAGCAGTTCTTC.

The V gene is TRBV7-9, the J gene TRBJ2-2; 10 nucleotides align to TRBD1. CDR1 is SEHNR and CDR2 is FQNEAQ in the germline V gene (reference sequence). This CDR3 has 16 amino acids. The V segment lost 5 bases and the J segment 4 bases; nucleotides outside the gene matches: 7. In DNA form, the CDR3 reads TGTGCCAGCAGCACCCGACAGGGGGCGAGCACCGGGGAGCTGTTTTTT. It translates to CASSTRQGASTGELFF. The full variable domain, rest sourced from reference TRBV7-9 and TRBJ2-2, is DTGVSQNPRHKITKRGQNVTFRCDPISEHNRLYWYRQTLGQGPEFLTYFQNEAQLEKSRLLSDRFSAERPKGSFSTLEIQRTEQGDSAMYLCASSTRQGASTGELFFGEGSRLTVL.

The chain links TRBV7-6 to TRBJ2-7; TRBD1 might be the D (6 bases). Germline CDR1 is SGHVS and CDR2 is FNYEAQ. The CDR3 sequence is 12 residues long. The CDR3 spells CASAGDPYEQYF. CDR3 nucleotide sequence: TGTGCGTCCGCAGGGGACCCCTACGAGCAGTACTTC.